This T cell receptor beta chain was retrieved from a study of blood T cell repertoires in COVID-19. About the study: Specimens from acute and convalescent COVID-19 originated in the United States, Italy and Spain. T cells, B-cell-depleted T cells, or PBMCs provided the cDNA or gDNA that served as material.

TCRdb keeps only in-frame clones here, not all; method: immunoSEQ multiplex PCR. Here the sample spans under 80,000 clones, approximately 87% being singletons. This CDR3 spans 16 amino acids. Trimming left V 2 bases short and J 0 bases short, with 14 bases between. Germline values: CDR1 SNHLY, CDR2 FYNNEI. Sequenced material: peripheral blood. The chain links TRBV2 to TRBJ2-7; D perhaps matches TRBD2 (6 bases). The clonotype comes from an elderly man in a cohort sampled during active COVID-19. The CDR3 is CASSEFPGDLSYEQYF. The DNA for the CDR3 is TGTGCCAGCAGTGAATTTCCGGGGGATCTCTCCTACGAGCAGTACTTC.